The rows below give T cell receptor beta chains drawn from one sample of a study of shared T cell receptors in the human thymus. Method: immunoSEQ multiplex PCR; TCRdb's copy keeps in-frame clones and lacks some. The table lists hundreds of thousands of clones, approximately 90% of them singletons. This same sample was also taken into another study, of human thymus T cells.

Sequences were obtained from thymocytes. Receptors originate from a boy in the first two years of life with a congenital heart defect. CDR3s include the opening cysteine and the closing phenylalanine or tryptophan. The D gene is left open where the match is weak. Expanded clones get a size class; other rows say once, few or many, or leave the size out.

CDR3aa	CDR3nt	d_gene	v_gene	j_gene	abundance	len
CATRGADTQYF	TGTGCCACCCGAGGAGCAGATACGCAGTATTTT	-	TRBV27	TRBJ2-3	-	11
CASSLGDSYSGANVLTF	TGCGCCAGCAGCCTGGGCGACAGCTACTCTGGGGCCAACGTCCTGACTTTC	-	TRBV5-1	TRBJ2-6	-	17
CASSSGGGDNEQFF	TGTGCCAGCAGCTCCGGCGGCGGTGACAATGAGCAGTTCTTC	-	TRBV7-9	TRBJ2-1	-	14
CASSPGLAGDGQFF	TGTGCCAGCAGCCCGGGACTAGCGGGAGATGGGCAGTTCTTC	TRBD2	TRBV2	TRBJ2-1	-	14
CASSIDLGQGTLLSGNTIYF	TGTGCCAGTAGTATAGATCTCGGACAGGGTACCCTTCTTTCCGGAAACACCATATATTTT	TRBD1	TRBV19	TRBJ1-3	-	20
CASSLQGSYQPQHF	TGTGCCAGCAGCCTACAGGGGTCCTATCAGCCCCAGCATTTT	TRBD1	TRBV7-8	TRBJ1-5	-	14
CASSPGTGYLYEQYF	TGTGCCAGCAGCCCCGGGACAGGGTACCTCTACGAGCAGTACTTC	TRBD1	TRBV11-1	TRBJ2-7	-	15
CASSQAKGDQTYNEQFF	TGCGCCAGCAGCCAAGCGAAGGGGGACCAAACATACAATGAGCAGTTCTTC	-	TRBV4-3	TRBJ2-1	-	17
CASSLGRGQDSDTQYF	TGTGCCAGCAGCTTGGGCCGGGGACAGGACTCGGATACGCAGTATTTT	TRBD1	TRBV5-4	TRBJ2-3	-	16
CASSRTGRGGRIF	TGTGCCAGCAGCCGGACAGGGAGGGGTGGGCGGATCTTC	-	TRBV2	TRBJ2-1	-	13
CASRWKTYRGQPQHF	TGTGCCAGCCGGTGGAAAACCTACCGAGGTCAGCCCCAGCATTTT	-	TRBV19	TRBJ1-5	-	15
CASSETVSGKNTEAFF	TGTGCCAGCAGTGAAACGGTCTCAGGCAAGAACACTGAAGCTTTCTTT	-	TRBV6-1	TRBJ1-1	-	16
CASSIWGPGNTIYF	TGTGCCAGTAGTATCTGGGGGCCTGGAAACACCATATATTTT	-	TRBV19	TRBJ1-3	-	14
CASGLKGSGQETQYF	TGTGCTAGTGGTTTAAAGGGGTCAGGGCAAGAGACCCAGTACTTC	-	TRBV12-5	TRBJ2-5	-	15
CASPRHTPLAGANVLTF	TGTGCCAGCCCACGTCACACACCCCTTGCAGGGGCCAACGTCCTGACTTTC	-	TRBV18	TRBJ2-6	few	17
CASSLEGEGIRYEQYF	TGTGCCAGCAGCTTAGAAGGGGAGGGGATCCGGTACGAGCAGTACTTC	TRBD2	TRBV11-2	TRBJ2-7	-	16
CASSPTYEQYF	TGTGCCAGCAGCCCAACCTACGAGCAGTACTTC	-	TRBV7-9	TRBJ2-7	-	11
CATSRAGGVDGYTF	TGTGCCACCAGCAGAGCCGGGGGGGTAGATGGCTACACCTTC	-	TRBV15	TRBJ1-2	-	14
CASSPWTSVSSYEQYF	TGTGCCAGCAGTCCCTGGACTAGCGTGAGCTCCTACGAGCAGTACTTC	TRBD2	TRBV27	TRBJ2-7	-	16
CASSGPETGKNTEAFF	TGTGCCAGCAGCGGCCCAGAGACAGGGAAGAACACTGAAGCTTTCTTT	TRBD1	TRBV9	TRBJ1-1	-	16
CASSSPPAGTGKSYEQYF	TGTGCCAGCAGTTCCCCTCCCGCCGGGACAGGGAAATCCTACGAGCAGTACTTC	TRBD1	TRBV28	TRBJ2-7	once	18
CASSGQEGDYGYTF	TGTGCCAGCAGTGGACAGGAAGGTGACTATGGCTACACCTTC	-	TRBV25-1	TRBJ1-2	-	14
CASSIDSGKDTQYF	TGTGCCAGTAGTATTGACAGTGGGAAAGATACGCAGTATTTT	-	TRBV19	TRBJ2-3	-	14
CAWSDESRGGYTF	TGTGCCTGGAGTGACGAATCCAGGGGCGGCTACACCTTC	-	TRBV30	TRBJ1-2	-	13
CATGGNTGELFF	TGTGCCACCGGGGGAAACACCGGGGAGCTGTTTTTT	-	TRBV27	TRBJ2-2	-	12
CASSQSRKTNYGYTF	TGCGCCAGCAGTCAATCCCGAAAGACAAACTATGGCTACACCTTC	-	TRBV23-1	TRBJ1-2	-	15
CASSGLAGGPRDEQYF	TGTGCCAGCAGCGGACTAGCGGGAGGGCCTAGGGACGAGCAGTACTTC	TRBD2	TRBV9	TRBJ2-7	once	16
CASSPLDRNYNEQFF	TGTGCCAGCTCACCATTGGACAGGAACTACAATGAGCAGTTCTTC	TRBD1	TRBV18	TRBJ2-1	-	15
CAWTSPLGQGIDGYTF	TGTGCCTGGACCAGCCCTCTAGGACAGGGGATCGATGGCTACACCTTC	TRBD1	TRBV30	TRBJ1-2	-	16
CASSQDQGTTYEQYF	TGCGCCAGCAGCCAAGATCAAGGCACTACCTACGAGCAGTACTTC	-	TRBV4-3	TRBJ2-7	-	15
CASSPTTSGRALKSHEQFF	TGTGCCAGCAGTCCCACGACTAGCGGGAGGGCCTTGAAGTCCCATGAGCAGTTCTTC	TRBD2	TRBV27	TRBJ2-1	-	19
CASSLGTSVENIQYF	TGTGCCAGCAGCTTGGGGACTAGCGTGGAAAACATTCAGTACTTC	TRBD2	TRBV5-5	TRBJ2-4	-	15
CASSYPPGQGIHEQFF	TGTGCCAGCAGTTACCCCCCGGGACAGGGAATACATGAGCAGTTCTTC	TRBD1	TRBV6-6	TRBJ2-1	-	16
CASNPRDAGTSAGPGELFF	TGTGCCAGCAACCCGAGAGACGCCGGGACATCAGCCGGGCCCGGGGAGCTGTTTTTT	-	TRBV7-9	TRBJ2-2	-	19
CASSIGGGGSSFF	TGTGCCAGTAGTATTGGGGGGGGCGGGAGCTCGTTCTTC	-	TRBV19	TRBJ2-1	-	13
CASSIWTSGRYGGELFF	TGTGCCAGTAGTATTTGGACTAGCGGGAGGTACGGCGGGGAGCTGTTTTTT	TRBD2	TRBV19	TRBJ2-2	-	17
CAWRERTSGRVYNEQFF	TGTGCCTGGAGGGAACGGACTAGCGGGAGGGTGTACAATGAGCAGTTCTTC	TRBD2	TRBV30	TRBJ2-1	once	17
CASSLTGNHTEAFF	TGTGCCAGCAGCTTGACAGGGAATCACACTGAAGCTTTCTTT	TRBD1	TRBV7-9	TRBJ1-1	-	14
CASSLRTGGERTEAFF	TGTGCCAGCAGTCTTAGGACAGGGGGCGAGAGGACTGAAGCTTTCTTT	TRBD1	TRBV27	TRBJ1-1	-	16
CSVGIGLAGYNEQFF	TGCAGCGTTGGCATAGGACTAGCGGGGTACAATGAGCAGTTCTTC	TRBD2	TRBV29-1	TRBJ2-1	once	15
CASSRGGDRDTQYF	TGTGCCAGCAGCCGGGGAGGGGATCGAGATACGCAGTATTTT	TRBD2	TRBV7-2	TRBJ2-3	-	14
CASSGTRARVSTDTQYF	TGTGCCAGCAGCGGGACAAGGGCGAGGGTTAGCACAGATACGCAGTATTTT	-	TRBV5-4	TRBJ2-3	-	17
CASRKWGREESEQFF	TGTGCCAGCAGAAAGTGGGGGCGGGAGGAAAGTGAGCAGTTCTTC	TRBD2	TRBV27	TRBJ2-1	few	15
CASSPSWTSGRGPEQYF	TGTGCCAGCAGTCCCTCTTGGACTAGCGGGAGAGGGCCCGAGCAGTACTTC	TRBD2	TRBV27	TRBJ2-7	-	17
CSVGGRNTDTQYF	TGCAGCGTTGGGGGGCGGAACACAGATACGCAGTATTTT	-	TRBV29-1	TRBJ2-3	few	13
CASSLPEGRHSYNEQFF	TGTGCCAGCAGTTTACCGGAGGGGAGGCACTCCTACAATGAGCAGTTCTTC	-	TRBV5-4	TRBJ2-1	-	17
CASGVGGRNPEQFF	TGCGCCAGCGGGGTCGGGGGGAGGAACCCCGAGCAGTTCTTC	TRBD2	TRBV10-2	TRBJ2-1	-	14
CAWSKLSNEQFF	TGTGCCTGGAGTAAACTCTCCAATGAGCAGTTCTTC	-	TRBV30	TRBJ2-1	-	12
CSVGERETQYF	TGCAGTGTAGGGGAACGGGAGACCCAGTACTTC	-	TRBV20-1	TRBJ2-5	-	11
CASKPSDRDQNEDTQYF	TGTGCCAGCAAGCCCTCGGACAGGGATCAAAATGAGGATACGCAGTATTTT	TRBD1	TRBV27	TRBJ2-3	few	17
CASSLAGLAGAPQTSTDTQYF	TGCGCCAGCAGCTTGGCGGGACTAGCGGGGGCTCCACAAACTAGCACAGATACGCAGTATTTT	TRBD2	TRBV5-1	TRBJ2-3	-	21
CASSCSTSGTDNEQFF	TGTGCCAGCAGTTGTTCGACTAGCGGGACAGACAATGAGCAGTTCTTC	TRBD2	TRBV6-5	TRBJ2-1	-	16